Sequencing of this TCR beta chain was carried out in a study of PD-1 blockade in classical Hodgkin lymphoma. CDR1 and CDR2 from the germline V gene are LNHDA and SQIVND (reference sequence). This CDR3 is 16 amino acids long. Patients all relapsed after autologous stem cell transplantation, and there was variation in brentuximab vedotin exposure. The protocol was immunoSEQ multiplex PCR, while the TCRdb copy is restricted to in-frame clones and leaves out a portion. This table has about 15,000 clones, approximately 83% appearing once. A note on this clone: Its target is unknown. At one boundary the junction diverges from the germline segment, which might be a read error. Additional DNA sequences in this sample encode the identical CDR3.

Study-level results: Significantly greater TCR diversity emerged by C4D1 in CD4+ cells but not CD8+ cells. Individuals initiating nivolumab under 1 year after ASCT were excluded.

The chain carries TRBV19 and TRBJ2-1; D is ambiguous. This sequence was found in a human donor with classical Hodgkin lymphoma. The sample consisted of peripheral blood mononuclear cells (PBMCs), taken before the second cycle of nivolumab. The CDR3 region is CASSIAGPHSYNEQFF. The CDR3, as DNA: TGTGCCAGCAGTATAGCCGGGCCTCACTCCTACAATGAGCAGTTCTTC.